The 5 T cell receptor beta chains reported below all come from one sample, sequenced in a study of technical replicates of blood from a handful of donors. This table comes from immunoSEQ multiplex PCR, and its TCRdb copy is limited to in-frame clones, with some not included. Of about 88,000 clones in the sample, over 90% were seen once. Material: T cells isolated from PBMCs. Receptor source: a human donor in good health.

The V and J genes are TRBV5-4 and TRBJ2-7; TRBD2 is a possible D gene (6 bases). This CDR3 is 16 amino acids long. V gave up 4 bases and J gave up 5 bases, with 22 bases separating them. Germline CDR1 is SGHNT and CDR2 is YYREEE (reference sequence). The DNA for the CDR3 is TGTGCCAGCAGCATACTCCCTTCGTGGAGGGAGGACGAGCAGTACTTC. Amino acids: CASSILPSWREDEQYF.

The rearrangement joins TRBV5-4 to TRBJ2-1, with TRBD2 identical over 7 bases. The junction had 13 bases not matched to a gene; V was cut back by 0 bases and J by 10 bases. CDR1 is SGHNT, CDR2 YYREEE, per germline (reference sequence). This CDR3 region has 16 residues. CDR3 loop: CASSLGAEPPRGEQFF. The CDR3 DNA is TGTGCCAGCAGCTTGGGAGCCGAACCACCGCGGGGGGAGCAGTTCTTC.

In DNA, the CDR3 is TGTGCCAGTAGTATCCTAGATACGCAGTATTTT. Its translation is CASSILDTQYF. The chain couples TRBV19 to TRBJ2-3, with D unclear. This CDR3 spans 11 amino acids. From germline, CDR1 is LNHDA and CDR2 SQIVND (reference sequence). Trimming cost V 3 bases and J 5 bases, with 3 bases left between them.

A single count supports this clone. The rearrangement uses TRBV11-2 and TRBJ2-1; TRBD2 matches 13 bases. This CDR3 spans 18 amino acids. Germline loops: CDR1 SGHAT, CDR2 FQNNGV. After removal of 3 bases from V and 6 bases from J, the junction contained 11 bases not matched to a gene. Here the CDR3 reads CASSLQGTSGARSNEQFF. The CDR3 DNA sequence: TGTGCCAGCAGCTTGCAAGGGACTAGCGGGGCGAGGTCCAATGAGCAGTTCTTC.

The chain combines TRBV5-1 with TRBJ2-7; the match to TRBD2 covers 11 bases. CDR1 SGHRS and CDR2 YFSETQ come from the germline V gene. V shed 7 bases and J 2 bases; nucleotides not matched to a gene: 5. The CDR3 loop spans 14 amino acids. CDR3 coding DNA: TGCGCCAGCTCTAGCGGGGGGCTTCCCTACGAGCAGTACTTC. It yields the protein CASSSGGLPYEQYF.